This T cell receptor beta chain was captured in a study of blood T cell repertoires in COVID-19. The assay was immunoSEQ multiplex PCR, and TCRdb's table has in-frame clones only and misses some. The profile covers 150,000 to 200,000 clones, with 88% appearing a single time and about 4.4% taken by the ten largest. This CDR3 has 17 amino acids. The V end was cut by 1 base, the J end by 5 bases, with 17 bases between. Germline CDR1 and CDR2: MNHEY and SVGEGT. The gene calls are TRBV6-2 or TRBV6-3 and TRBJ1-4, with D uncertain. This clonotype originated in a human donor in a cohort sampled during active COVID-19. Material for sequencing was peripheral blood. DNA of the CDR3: TGTGCCAGCAGTTACTACGGGGATCCGACGTTCAATGAAAAACTGTTTTTT. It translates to CASSYYGDPTFNEKLFF.